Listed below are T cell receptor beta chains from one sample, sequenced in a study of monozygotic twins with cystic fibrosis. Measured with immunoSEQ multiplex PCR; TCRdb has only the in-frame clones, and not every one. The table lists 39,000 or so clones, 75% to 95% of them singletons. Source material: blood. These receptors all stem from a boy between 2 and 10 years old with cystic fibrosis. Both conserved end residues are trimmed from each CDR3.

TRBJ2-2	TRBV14	ASSQPPNSANTGELF
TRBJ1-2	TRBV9	ASSVDSGPYGYT
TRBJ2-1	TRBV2	ASSESANEQF
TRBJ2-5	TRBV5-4	ASGRETQY
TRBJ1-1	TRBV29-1	SVERGGSHTEAF
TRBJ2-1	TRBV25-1	ASRPSGGDNEQF
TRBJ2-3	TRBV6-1	ASSRTAGGQDTQY
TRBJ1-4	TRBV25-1	ASSDGEGEKLF
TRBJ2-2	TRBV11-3	ASSTRTLNTGELF
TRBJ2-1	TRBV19	ASSISNEQF
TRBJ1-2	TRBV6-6	ASSPREPRIHGYT
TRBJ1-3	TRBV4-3	ASSQDFYSGNTIY
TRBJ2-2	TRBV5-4	ASSFGGLNTGELF
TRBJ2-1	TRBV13	ASSLSGGRREQF
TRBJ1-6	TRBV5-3	ARSNVPRYNSPLH
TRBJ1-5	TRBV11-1	ASSPGPSNQPQH
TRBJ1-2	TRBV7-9	ASSFRDRDPNYGYT
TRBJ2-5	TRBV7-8	ASSLRLAETQY
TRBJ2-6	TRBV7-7	ASTPGPGANVLT
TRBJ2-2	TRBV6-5	ASRERDRYTGELF
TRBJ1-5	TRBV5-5	ASSLAAGENQPQH
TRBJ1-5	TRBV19	ASTAASNQPQH
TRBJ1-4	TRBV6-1	ASSGESGGKLF
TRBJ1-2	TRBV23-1	APPQGPVSVYGYT
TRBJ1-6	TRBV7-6	ASSLVVNNSPLH
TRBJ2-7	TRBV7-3	ASSSPRGEQY
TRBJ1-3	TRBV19	ASSIGPHSGNTIY
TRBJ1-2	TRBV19	ASNRDTGGYYGYT
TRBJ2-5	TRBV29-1	SVDRTGARETQY
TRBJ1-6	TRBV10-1	ASSESAGNSPLH
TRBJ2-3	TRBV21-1	ASSKGPPSGGRGDTQY
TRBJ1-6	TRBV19	ASSDSGTAHNSPLH
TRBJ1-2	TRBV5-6	ASSPSGYGYT
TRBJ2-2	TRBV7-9	ASSLGTASTGELF
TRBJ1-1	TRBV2	ASREGLMNTEAF
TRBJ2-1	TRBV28	ASSPGGLAGFYNEQF
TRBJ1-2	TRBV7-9	ASSVGTGTVGYT
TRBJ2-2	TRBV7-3	ASSPAGGRDTGELF
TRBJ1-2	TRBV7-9	ASSLPQGGNYGYT
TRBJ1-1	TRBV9	ASSPRGPTSVTEAF
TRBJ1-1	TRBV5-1	ASSLSGTEAF
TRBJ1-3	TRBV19	ASGTVTGNTIY